This T cell receptor beta chain was recorded in a study of blood T cells in healthy people across ages. Study-level points and caveats: Across the age range, TCR beta diversity per million T cells fell in a roughly linear way. When set beside aged donors, long-lived donors presented more naive CD4+ cells and higher diversity.

Primers used in a second PCR of roughly 6 to 11 cycles were a sample-barcoded 5' primer and a J-beta primer mix. Template switching added a 12-random-nucleotide identifier to every cDNA molecule. Each CDR3 protein gets one entry after TCRdb re-called the 5' RACE reads with MiXCR. The repertoire consists of fewer than 950,000 distinct CDR3 sequences, with about 48% occurring once and the leading ten covering about 42%. No fewer than 5.5 micrograms of total RNA were isolated from every sample. A remark on this clonotype: Its antigen is as yet unknown.

The CDR3 has 17 amino acids. Germline V gene sequence: CDR1 MGHRA, CDR2 YSYEKL. Trimming at V came to 4 bases and at J to 0 bases, leaving 6 bases not matched to a gene. The clonotype was recovered from a man of 80 years or more in good health. The sequencing sample was made of blood. This chain connects TRBV4-1 to TRBJ1-6; 7 nucleotides agree with TRBD1. This CDR3 is CASSRSTGSSYNSPLHF. The CDR3 nucleotides read TGCGCCAGCAGCCGGTCGACAGGGAGCTCCTATAATTCACCCCTCCACTTT.